This TCR beta chain is drawn from a study of T-cell memory formation after mild COVID-19. Each CDR3 protein is one row after TCRdb ran MiXCR on the 5' RACE reads. The repertoire has more than 300,000 distinct CDR3 sequences, roughly an eighth of them found once; the top ten carry approximately 22%. This clonotype was seen ten or more times. The source material was PBMCs or a T cell subset sorted from them (not recorded which). The sequence derives from a man aged 18-30 years who had mild COVID-19 (a few samples of this study predate the infection). Cell type and time point are not known.

CDR3 protein: CASSQAGAPPATQYF. CDR3 nucleotides: TGCGCCAGCAGCCAAGCCGGGGCTCCTCCCGCTACGCAGTATTTT. The J gene is TRBJ2-3, the V gene TRBV4-3, with D possibly called TRBD1 or TRBD2 (5 bases each). The CDR3 is made up of 15 amino acids. Trimming took 1 base from V and 8 from J, leaving 16 bases between them. CDR1 LGHNA and CDR2 YSLEER come from the germline V gene.